Below, 20 T cell receptor beta chains from the same sample are listed, as sequenced in a study of blood T cell repertoires in COVID-19. The method was immunoSEQ multiplex PCR; TCRdb's version includes in-frame clones alone and lacks a portion of them. Among approximately 150,000 clones listed, roughly three quarters were seen once. The specimen sequenced was peripheral blood. The receptors originated from a woman aged 60-70 years with acute or convalescent COVID-19.

This rearrangement joins TRBV28 to TRBJ1-2; tentatively, D is TRBD1 (5 bases). The CDR3 totals 12 residues. CDR1 and CDR2 (germline): MDHEN, SYDVKM. The ends were cut back, 5 bases at V and 7 bases at J, with 11 bases in the middle. The CDR3 sequence: CASSRGALGYTF. CDR3 in DNA: TGTGCCAGCAGTCGCGGGGCGCTTGGCTACACCTTC.

This clone has only one observation. The chain couples TRBV7-8 to TRBJ2-7, with TRBD1 matching 7 bases. The junction had 8 bases not matched to a gene; V was cut back by 1 base and J by 2 bases. Germline lookup yields CDR1 SGHVS and CDR2 FQNEAQ. This CDR3 contains 16 residues. Here the CDR3 reads CASSLVSGTAAYEQYF. The CDR3, as DNA: TGTGCCAGCAGCTTAGTGTCCGGGACAGCAGCCTACGAGCAGTACTTC.

The chain has TRBV12-3 or TRBV12-4 and TRBJ2-1, with D unresolved. The germline V and J ends were trimmed by 1 base and 10 bases, with 5 bases remaining between them. CDR3 length equals 11 residues. The CDR3 loop reads CASSLELEQFF. DNA of the CDR3: TGTGCCAGCAGTTTAGAACTAGAGCAGTTCTTC.

The V and J genes are TRBV4-1 and TRBJ2-7; perhaps TRBD2 as D (6 bases). Germline V CDR1 and CDR2: MGHRA, YSYEKL. V dropped 1 base and J dropped 3 bases, with 13 bases sitting between them. This CDR3 contains 15 residues. The CDR3 loop reads CASSQVRLANYEQYF. CDR3 coding DNA: TGCGCCAGCAGCCAAGTGCGGCTAGCGAACTACGAGCAGTACTTC.

This clone appeared once. CDR3 in DNA: TGCAGCGGTCAACCAGGGCGGATAACAGATACGCAGTATTTT. Encoded protein: CSGQPGRITDTQYF. The V call is TRBV29-1, the J call TRBJ2-3; tentatively, D is TRBD1 (5 bases). Per germline, CDR1 SQVTM and CDR2 ANQGSEA. V was shortened by 7 bases and J by 3 bases, with 17 bases between the two germline ends. The CDR3 has 14 residues.

The chain carries TRBV5-1 and TRBJ2-2; tentative D call: TRBD2 (5 bases). The CDR3 is made up of 16 amino acids. CDR1 is SGHRS, CDR2 YFSETQ, per germline. V lost 0 bases to trimming and J lost 1 base, with 10 bases between them. The CDR3 nucleotides are TGCGCCAGCAGCTTGGCCCATAGCGTGAACACCGGGGAGCTGTTTTTT. Protein product: CASSLAHSVNTGELFF. The full variable domain, its missing parts supplied by reference TRBV5-1 and TRBJ2-2, is KAGVTQTPRYLIKTRGQQVTLSCSPISGHRSVSWYQQTPGQGLQFLFEYFSETQRNKGNFPGRFSGRQFSNSRSEMNVSTLELGDSALYLCASSLAHSVNTGELFFGEGSRLTVL.

The CDR3 loop is CASAEISYNEQFF. CDR3 coding DNA: TGTGCCAGCGCTGAGATCTCCTACAATGAGCAGTTCTTC. The chain is built from TRBV11-2 and TRBJ2-1; no firm D call. The CDR3 extends over 13 amino acids. CDR1 and CDR2 (germline): SGHAT, FQNNGV. Trimming shortened V by 8 bases and J by 0 bases, and 8 bases separated the two germline ends.

With regard to this clone: Other nucleotide sequences from this sample produce the same CDR3. V usage is TRBV19 and J usage is TRBJ2-7, with 7 bases fitting TRBD2. The CDR3 loop spans 15 amino acids. J was trimmed by 0 bases and V by 7 bases; bases with no gene match: 9. The germline gives CDR1 LNHDA, CDR2 SQIVND (reference sequence). The CDR3 DNA reads TGTGCCAGTAAGCAAGGCGGGGGTCCCTCCTACGAGCAGTACTTC. The encoded protein is CASKQGGGPSYEQYF.

The J gene is TRBJ2-1, the V gene TRBV28; TRBD2 matches at 8 bases. The V gene's germline CDR1 is MDHEN and CDR2 SYDVKM. This CDR3 has 16 residues. With 3 bases clipped from V and 6 bases from J, the junction kept 10 bases outside the gene matches. Here the CDR3 reads CASSFVVRLASNEQFF. The CDR3 DNA sequence: TGTGCCAGCAGTTTCGTCGTGCGACTAGCGAGCAATGAGCAGTTCTTC. Filled out from reference TRBV28 and TRBJ2-1, the complete variable domain reads DVKVTQSSRYLVKRTGEKVFLECVQDMDHENMFWYRQDPGLGLRLIYFSYDVKMKEKGDIPEGYSVSREKKERFSLILESASTNQTSMYLCASSFVVRLASNEQFFGPGTRLTVL.

This clone was seen only a few times. This chain links TRBV30 with TRBJ2-7; TRBD2 matches at 16 bases. CDR1 GTSNPN and CDR2 SVGIG come from the germline V gene (reference sequence). The CDR3 length is 20 residues. After removal of 3 bases from V and 3 bases from J, the junction contained 17 bases not matched to a gene. The CDR3 loop is CAWSRMGTSGRASTFYEQYF. The CDR3, as DNA: TGTGCCTGGAGCCGTATGGGGACTAGCGGGAGGGCCTCCACTTTCTACGAGCAGTACTTC.

The chain has TRBV28 and TRBJ1-1; unclear D gene. The CDR3 is 13 residues long. V lost 4 bases to trimming and J lost 4 bases, with 10 bases between them. Germline-derived CDR1 and CDR2 are MDHEN and SYDVKM. The CDR3 DNA reads as TGTGCCAGCAGTTCCCTTGGGCCCACTGAAGCTTTCTTT. Encoded protein: CASSSLGPTEAFF.

This rearrangement joins TRBV29-1 to TRBJ2-6; D perhaps matches TRBD2 (5 bases). Germline assignment: CDR1 SQVTM and CDR2 ANQGSEA. Deletions cut 4 bases from V and 6 bases from J, with 13 bases between. CDR3 size: 14 residues. The CDR3 region is CSVGEPSTANVLTF. Here the CDR3 DNA reads TGCAGCGTTGGGGAGCCGTCCACGGCCAACGTCCTGACTTTC.

The chain has TRBV27 and TRBJ2-3; D is ambiguous. This CDR3 has 13 amino acids. Trimming left V 5 bases short and J 3 bases short, with 9 bases between. Per germline, CDR1 MNHEY and CDR2 SMNVEV (reference sequence). The DNA of the CDR3 is TGTGCCAGCAGTCGCCAGTTAACAGATACGCAGTATTTT. It yields the protein CASSRQLTDTQYF.

The V call is TRBV4-1, the J call TRBJ2-7; D is ambiguous. The CDR3 contains 13 residues. V gave up 0 bases and J gave up 3 bases, with 6 bases separating them. CDR1 is MGHRA and CDR2 is YSYEKL in the germline V gene. The CDR3 is CASSQDFHYEQYF. The CDR3 DNA sequence: TGCGCCAGCAGCCAAGATTTTCACTACGAGCAGTACTTC.

CDR3 protein: CASRLTGEANYGYTF. The CDR3 DNA reads TGTGCCAGCAGGTTGACAGGCGAAGCTAACTATGGCTACACCTTC. The chain recombines TRBV27 with TRBJ1-2; tentatively, D is TRBD1 (6 bases). V shed 6 bases and J shed 0 bases, with 14 bases lying between them. CDR3 length equals 15 residues. In germline, CDR1 is MNHEY, CDR2 SMNVEV (reference sequence).

This clone was counted a few times. The chain links TRBV2 to TRBJ2-3, with 12 bases lining up with TRBD2. Germline loops: CDR1 SNHLY, CDR2 FYNNEI. V was clipped by 8 bases and J by 3 bases; unmatched bases: 6. CDR3 length: 15 amino acids. The DNA of the CDR3 is TGTGCCAGCGGTCTAGCGGGAGGGCGAACAGATACGCAGTATTTT. Protein: CASGLAGGRTDTQYF. The whole variable domain, filled in from reference TRBV2 and TRBJ2-3, reads EPEVTQTPSHQVTQMGQEVILRCVPISNHLYFYWYRQILGQKVEFLVSFYNNEISEKSEIFDDQFSVERPDGSNFTLKIRSTKLEDSAMYFCASGLAGGRTDTQYFGPGTRLTVL.

The rearrangement uses TRBV19 and TRBJ2-3, with D possibly being TRBD1 (6 bases). V dropped 8 bases and J dropped 0 bases, with 12 bases sitting between them. The V gene's germline CDR1 is LNHDA and CDR2 SQIVND (reference sequence). The CDR3 runs 14 residues. The DNA for the CDR3 is TGTGCCAGTTACCTACAGGGTAGCACAGATACGCAGTATTTT. This codes for CASYLQGSTDTQYF.

The rearrangement uses TRBV19 and TRBJ1-2, with TRBD1 matching over 11 bases. The germline gives CDR1 LNHDA, CDR2 SQIVND (reference sequence). The CDR3 spans 15 residues. V lost 6 bases and J lost 4; bases outside the gene matches: 7. CDR3 bases: TGTGCCAGTAGCGGACAGGGGGCATTCGGCTATGGCTACACCTTC. Translated, it gives CASSGQGAFGYGYTF. Looking up the rest from reference TRBV19 and TRBJ1-2 gives the full variable domain: DGGITQSPKYLFRKEGQNVTLSCEQNLNHDAMYWYRQDPGQGLRLIYYSQIVNDFQKGDIAEGYSVSREKKESFPLTVTSAQKNPTAFYLCASSGQGAFGYGYTFGSGTRLTVV.

In this sample, this clone turned up once. The chain links TRBV6-2 or TRBV6-3 to TRBJ1-1, with a possible D match to TRBD1 (5 bases). V was cut by 2 bases and J by 1 base, with 17 bases left in between. This CDR3 spans 17 amino acids. Germline-derived CDR1 and CDR2 are MNHEY and SVGEGT. The CDR3, as DNA: TGTGCCAGCAGTTACGCGAGGGTTCCGGGGGAGAACACTGAAGCTTTCTTT. This sequence encodes CASSYARVPGENTEAFF.

The chain recombines TRBV4-1 with TRBJ2-5, with 10 bases matching TRBD2. CDR1 is MGHRA and CDR2 is YSYEKL in the germline V gene. The CDR3 spans 18 residues. The V segment lost 1 base and the J segment 0 bases; nucleotides outside the gene matches: 8. CDR3: CASSQVMRAGGYQETQYF. The CDR3 DNA reads TGCGCCAGCAGCCAAGTCATGAGAGCGGGGGGGTACCAAGAGACCCAGTACTTC.